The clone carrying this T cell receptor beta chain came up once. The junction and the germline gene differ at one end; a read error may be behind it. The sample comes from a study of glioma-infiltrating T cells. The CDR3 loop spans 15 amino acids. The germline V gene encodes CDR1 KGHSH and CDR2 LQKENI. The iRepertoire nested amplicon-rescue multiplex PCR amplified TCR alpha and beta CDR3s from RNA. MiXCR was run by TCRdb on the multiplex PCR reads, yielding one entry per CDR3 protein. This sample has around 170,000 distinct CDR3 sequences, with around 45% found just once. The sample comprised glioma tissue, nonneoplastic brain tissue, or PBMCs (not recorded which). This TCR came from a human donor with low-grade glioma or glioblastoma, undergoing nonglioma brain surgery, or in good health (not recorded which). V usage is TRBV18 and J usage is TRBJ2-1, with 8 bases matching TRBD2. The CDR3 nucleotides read TGTGCCAGCTCACCATCGGGAGGGACCTACAATGAGCGGTTCTTC. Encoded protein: CASSPSGGTYNERFF.